A selection of T cell receptor beta chains follows, all from one sample in a study of blood T cell repertoires in COVID-19. Using immunoSEQ multiplex PCR, the repertoire was profiled, and TCRdb retains in-frame clones only, with some absent. The repertoire holds around 470,000 clones, with 75% to 90% as singletons. Source material: peripheral blood. Receptors were obtained from a young man with COVID-19, enrolled during active disease. The CDR3 runs from the conserved cysteine through the conserved F or W. Fields, in order: clone size, D gene, J gene, V gene, CDR3 DNA, CDR3 protein. D genes are given only for firm matches. Clone size is not always given. Where it is, it says once, few, many or a class for expanded clones.

>NA|NA|TRBJ2-5|TRBV12-3/TRBV12-4
TGTGCCAGCAGTTTACCGGGAGAAGAGACCCAGTACTTC
CASSLPGEETQYF
>once|NA|TRBJ1-2|TRBV6-5
TGTGCCAGCAGTTACGGAGTCCCCGCTAACTATGGCTACACCTTC
CASSYGVPANYGYTF
>NA|TRBD1|TRBJ2-5|TRBV24-1
TGTGCCACCAGTGATTTCGGGGACAGGGTGGAGACCCAGTACTTC
CATSDFGDRVETQYF
>NA|TRBD1|TRBJ2-7|TRBV6-2/TRBV6-3
TGTGCCAGCAGTTACTTTTTCCCGACAGGGCGCTACGAGCAGTACTTC
CASSYFFPTGRYEQYF
>NA|TRBD2|TRBJ2-1|TRBV4-2
TGTGCCAGCAGCCAAGATAGCGGGAAGGACAATGAGCAGTTCTTC
CASSQDSGKDNEQFF
>NA|NA|TRBJ1-5|TRBV28
TGTGCCAGCAGTTTGGGGGCTAGCGGATATAGCAATCAGCCCCAGCATTTT
CASSLGASGYSNQPQHF
>once|NA|TRBJ2-3|TRBV7-6
TGTGCCAGCAGCCGTTTAGGGGTCAGCACAGATACGCAGTATTTT
CASSRLGVSTDTQYF
>once|NA|TRBJ2-5|TRBV6-5
TGTGCCAGCAAAAAGCGAGAGACCCAGTACTTC
CASKKRETQYF
>NA|TRBD2|TRBJ2-4|TRBV19
TGTGCCAGTAGTATATTAACGGGACTAGCGGGAGGGGGGGCCAAAAACATTCAGTACTTC
CASSILTGLAGGGAKNIQYF
>NA|NA|TRBJ2-3|TRBV2
TGTGCCAGCAGTCGCAGGCTGTTCTTAGATACGCAGTATTTT
CASSRRLFLDTQYF
>NA|TRBD2|TRBJ2-3|TRBV5-4
TGTGCCAGCACCCGGGGGGGACTAGCGGGAGGCTCAGATACGCAGTATTTT
CASTRGGLAGGSDTQYF
>NA|NA|TRBJ2-7|TRBV20-1
TGCAGTGCTAGATTCCGAGAGGAGCAGTACTTC
CSARFREEQYF
>NA|TRBD1|TRBJ1-2|TRBV18
TGTGCCAGCTCACCTGCCGACAGGGTCTATGGCTACACCTTC
CASSPADRVYGYTF
>few|NA|TRBJ2-7|TRBV7-2
TGTGCCAGCAGCCCCTTGGGGGGGGCCAGGGACGAGCAGTACTTC
CASSPLGGARDEQYF
>once|NA|TRBJ2-1|TRBV4-1
TGCGCCAGCAGCCAAGGACAGGCCTCCCACAATGAGCAGTTCTTC
CASSQGQASHNEQFF
>NA|TRBD2|TRBJ2-3|TRBV5-1
TGCGCCAGCAGCCCGGGGACTAGCGGGATATCGGATACGCAGTATTTT
CASSPGTSGISDTQYF
>NA|NA|TRBJ1-1|TRBV7-9
TGTGCCAGCAGCTTTGGACCCGAGGGAAACACTGAAGCTTTCTTT
CASSFGPEGNTEAFF
>NA|TRBD1|TRBJ1-2|TRBV5-4
TGTGCCAGCAGTTCCGGGACAGGGGACGGCTACACCTTC
CASSSGTGDGYTF
>NA|TRBD2|TRBJ2-5|TRBV5-5
TGTGCCAGCAGCTTGCCCCCCAGCGGGGGGCGACAAGAGACCCAGTACTTC
CASSLPPSGGRQETQYF
>once|NA|TRBJ2-2|TRBV7-6
TGTGCCAGCAGCCCCCCCAAAGGGGCGGCCGGGGAGCTGTTTTTT
CASSPPKGAAGELFF
>few|NA|TRBJ1-2|TRBV6-5
TGTGCCAGCAGTTACTCCGGACGGGGAAACTATGGCTACACCTTC
CASSYSGRGNYGYTF
>NA|NA|TRBJ1-1|TRBV12-5
TGTGCTAGTGGTCCACGGGAGAACACTGAAGCTTTCTTT
CASGPRENTEAFF
>NA|TRBD1|TRBJ2-3|TRBV29-1
TGCTCACTTCAGGGGGCAGGGCTCACGTCTCCGACAGATACGCAGTATTTT
CSLQGAGLTSPTDTQYF